This TCR beta chain was sequenced during a study of memory CD4+ T cells and cytomegalovirus serostatus. Sequencing was performed with immunoSEQ multiplex PCR; in TCRdb, only in-frame clones are kept and a portion is missing. The table has about 50,000 clones, 82% seen once. V was shortened by 5 bases and J by 6 bases, with 20 bases between the two germline ends. This CDR3 is 15 amino acids long. Germline V CDR1 and CDR2: MDHEN, SYDVKM. Single viable CD3+CD4+CD8-CD45RO+ cells were sorted as the memory CD4+ T cells. The source material was memory CD4+ T cells from blood. The receptor was derived from an adult in good health and CMV-seronegative. V is TRBV28 and J is TRBJ2-7; D may be TRBD2 (7 bases). Here the CDR3 DNA reads TGTGCCAGCAGTCCTCCCGGGGGGCCGTGGGGCGAGCAGTACTTC. Amino acid sequence: CASSPPGGPWGEQYF. Full variable domain (missing parts from reference TRBV28 and TRBJ2-7): DVKVTQSSRYLVKRTGEKVFLECVQDMDHENMFWYRQDPGLGLRLIYFSYDVKMKEKGDIPEGYSVSREKKERFSLILESASTNQTSMYLCASSPPGGPWGEQYFGPGTRLTVT.